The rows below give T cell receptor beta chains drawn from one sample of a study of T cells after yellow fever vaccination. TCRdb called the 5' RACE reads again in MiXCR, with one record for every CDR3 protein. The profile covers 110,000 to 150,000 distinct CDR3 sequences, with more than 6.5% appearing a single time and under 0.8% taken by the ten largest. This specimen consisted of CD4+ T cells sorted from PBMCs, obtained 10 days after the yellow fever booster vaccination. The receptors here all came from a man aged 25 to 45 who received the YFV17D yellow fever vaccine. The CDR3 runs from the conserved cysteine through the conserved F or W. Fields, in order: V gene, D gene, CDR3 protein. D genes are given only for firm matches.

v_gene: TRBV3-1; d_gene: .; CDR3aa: CASSQVENGYTF
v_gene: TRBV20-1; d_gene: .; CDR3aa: CSARNRVGGNTIYF
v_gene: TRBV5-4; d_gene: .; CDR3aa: CASSLETAALSYNEQFF
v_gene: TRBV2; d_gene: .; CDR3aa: CASSSWTEAFF
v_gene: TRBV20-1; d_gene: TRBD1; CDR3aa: CSAESGTDNNEQFF
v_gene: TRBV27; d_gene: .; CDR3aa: CASSFGDSNYEQYF
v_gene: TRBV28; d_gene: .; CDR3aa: CASSSVLSPNAEAFF
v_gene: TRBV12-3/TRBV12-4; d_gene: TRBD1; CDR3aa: CASIFSTGTDTQYF
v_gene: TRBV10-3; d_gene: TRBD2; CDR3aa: CAISDSPSGSSTDTQYF
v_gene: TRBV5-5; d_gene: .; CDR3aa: CASSTHLNTEAFF
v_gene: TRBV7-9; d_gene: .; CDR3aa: CASSGPNGYEQYF
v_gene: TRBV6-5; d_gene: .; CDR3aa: CASSGLFGILFF
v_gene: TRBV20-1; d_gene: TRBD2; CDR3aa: CSASAGGRGTDTQYF
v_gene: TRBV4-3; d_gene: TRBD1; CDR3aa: CASSQLRQGETEAFF
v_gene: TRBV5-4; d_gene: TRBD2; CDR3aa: CASSASGGSDTQYF
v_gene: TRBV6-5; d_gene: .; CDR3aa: CASSYSPDMRAEQYF
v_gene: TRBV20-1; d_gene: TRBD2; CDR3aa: CSASPGTSGTYTQYF
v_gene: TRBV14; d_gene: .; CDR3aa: CASSANYNEQFF
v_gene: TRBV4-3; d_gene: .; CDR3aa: CASSQDKKGPHYGYTF
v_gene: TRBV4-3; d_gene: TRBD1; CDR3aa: CASSPDRGSDNEQFF
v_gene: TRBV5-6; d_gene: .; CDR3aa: CASSRGMNKETQYF
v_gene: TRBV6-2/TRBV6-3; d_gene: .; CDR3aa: CASKPQGKANYGYTF
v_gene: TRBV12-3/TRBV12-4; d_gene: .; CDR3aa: CASLLASEQFF
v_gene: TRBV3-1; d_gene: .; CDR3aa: CASSQGTHREKLFF
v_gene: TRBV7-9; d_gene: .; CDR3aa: CASSRDTTYGYTF
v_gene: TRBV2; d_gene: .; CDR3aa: CATSGRGGADTQYF
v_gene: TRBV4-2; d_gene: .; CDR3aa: CASSPGGVGAGYNEQFF
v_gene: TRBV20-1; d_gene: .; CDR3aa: CSALDSWGGETQYF
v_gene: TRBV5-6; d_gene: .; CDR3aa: CASSLAGAFSNQPQHF
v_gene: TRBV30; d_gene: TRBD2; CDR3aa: CAWSVGYAGEETQYF
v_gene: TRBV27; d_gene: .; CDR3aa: CASSPRKGRDYEQYF
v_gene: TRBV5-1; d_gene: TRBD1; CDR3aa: CASSLGATGSPGEQYF
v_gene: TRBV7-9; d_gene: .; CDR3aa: CASKSPAGDTQYF
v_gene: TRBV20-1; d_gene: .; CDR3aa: CSAPRGRGYGYTF
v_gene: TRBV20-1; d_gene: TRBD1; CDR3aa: CSASPDREANYGYTF
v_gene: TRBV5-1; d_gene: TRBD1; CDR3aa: CASSPGQGREPQHF
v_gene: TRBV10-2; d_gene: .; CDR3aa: CASRAVEQFF
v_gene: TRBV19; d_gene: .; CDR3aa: CASSIYSGEIYEQYF
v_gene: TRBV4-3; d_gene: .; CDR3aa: CASSQFHGQPQHF
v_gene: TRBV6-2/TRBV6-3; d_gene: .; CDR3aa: CASTKLGGGNEQFF
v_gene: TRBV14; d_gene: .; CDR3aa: CASSQARVGTEAFF
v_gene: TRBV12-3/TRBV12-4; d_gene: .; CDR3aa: CASSLVSGVYEQYF
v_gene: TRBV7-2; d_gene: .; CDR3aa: CASSWFNEKLFF
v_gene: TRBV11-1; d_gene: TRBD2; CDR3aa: CASRPLTSGRPGTDTQYF
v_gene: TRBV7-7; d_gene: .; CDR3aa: CASSLGMGERVWSQPQHF
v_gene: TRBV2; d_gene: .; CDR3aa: CASTNGVGELFF
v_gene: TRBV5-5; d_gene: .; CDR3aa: CASTYDRGYQPQHF